Listed here are 4 T cell receptor beta chains from one sample, sequenced in a study of shared clonotypes between healthy human individuals. TCRdb's copy holds only in-frame clones and misses some; the assay was immunoSEQ multiplex PCR. Of about 730,000 clones in the sample, just under 75% were seen once. The material sequenced was memory CD4+ T cells sorted from blood. The subset: CD45RA-negative fraction. The receptors were sampled from a woman aged 25 to 39 in good health.

This clone was counted a few times. The chain recombines TRBV30 with TRBJ2-3; 8 nucleotides align to TRBD2. CDR1 and CDR2 from the germline V gene are GTSNPN and SVGIG (reference sequence). The length of the CDR3 is 15 residues. Trimming at V came to 4 bases and at J to 4 bases, leaving 10 bases not matched to a gene. CDR3 region: CAWKREWRSSDTQYF. The CDR3 DNA is TGTGCCTGGAAGCGGGAGTGGAGAAGCTCAGATACGCAGTATTTT.

V and J are TRBV2 and TRBJ2-3, with 8 bases identical to TRBD2. This CDR3 has 15 amino acids. V was clipped by 6 bases and J by 2 bases; unmatched bases: 7. Germline lookup yields CDR1 SNHLY and CDR2 FYNNEI. Here the CDR3 reads CASRGTSGNTDTQYF. The CDR3 nucleotides read TGTGCCAGCAGAGGTACTAGCGGTAACACAGATACGCAGTATTTT.

J is TRBJ2-7 and V is TRBV6-1; D gene ambiguous. CDR3 length: 13 residues. The germline CDR1 and CDR2 sequences are MNHNS and SASEGT. With 3 bases removed from V and 4 bases from J, the gap between germline ends came to 10 bases. This CDR3 reads CASSDAWFYEQYF. DNA of the CDR3: TGTGCCAGCAGTGACGCTTGGTTTTACGAGCAGTACTTC.

The rearrangement uses TRBV6-6 and TRBJ2-1; a possible D gene is TRBD2 (6 bases). Germline assignment: CDR1 MNHNY and CDR2 SVGAGI (reference sequence). The germline V and J ends were trimmed by 7 bases and 3 bases, with 16 bases remaining between them. The CDR3 has 15 amino acids. The CDR3 reads CASTALGGSYNEQFF. CDR3 sequence (DNA): TGTGCCAGCACCGCCCTGGGGGGAAGCTACAATGAGCAGTTCTTC.